This T cell receptor beta chain was retrieved from a study of T-cell reconstitution after alpha-beta-depleted transplantation in children. Using unique molecular identifiers, the investigators prepared the TCRbeta library. In TCRdb, the PCR reads were re-called with MiXCR into one record per CDR3 protein. The sample lists about a million distinct CDR3 sequences, roughly 29% occurring once. Notes on the study in general: Several hundred rapidly expanded clones from non-depleted graft cells reportedly supplied alpha-beta T cells about two months post-transplant. Fresh T-cell production supplied most of the T-cell counts and diversity seen one year after transplant.

This clonotype was seen repeatedly, ten times or more. Its antigen is still unknown. The TCR was taken from a boy under three years old who had a stem cell transplant for SCID, so the T cells may come from the graft donor. The sequenced sample was PBMCs, mostly from graft donor cells, obtained 360 days after TCRalphabeta/CD19-depleted stem cell transplant.

CDR3 sequence: CASSTGLLGTEAFF. In nucleotides, the CDR3 is TGCGCCAGCAGCACTGGACTGCTAGGGACTGAAGCTTTCTTT. V is TRBV5-1 and J is TRBJ1-1; D not certain. Germline CDR1 reads SGHRS; CDR2 reads YFSETQ. The CDR3 loop spans 14 amino acids. The V end lost 4 bases, the J end lost 5 bases, and 15 bases lay between the germline ends.